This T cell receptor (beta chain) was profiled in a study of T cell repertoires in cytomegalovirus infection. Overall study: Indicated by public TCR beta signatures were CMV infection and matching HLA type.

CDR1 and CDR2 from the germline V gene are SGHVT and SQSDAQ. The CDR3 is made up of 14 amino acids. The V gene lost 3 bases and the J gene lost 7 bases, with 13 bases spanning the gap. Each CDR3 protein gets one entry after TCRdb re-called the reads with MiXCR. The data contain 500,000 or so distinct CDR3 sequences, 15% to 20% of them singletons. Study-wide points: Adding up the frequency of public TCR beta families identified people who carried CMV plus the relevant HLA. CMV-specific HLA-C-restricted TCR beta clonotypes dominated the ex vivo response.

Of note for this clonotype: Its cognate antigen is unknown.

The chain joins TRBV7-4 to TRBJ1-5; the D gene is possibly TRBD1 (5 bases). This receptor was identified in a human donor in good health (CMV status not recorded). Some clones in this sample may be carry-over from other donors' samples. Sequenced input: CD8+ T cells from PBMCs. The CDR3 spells CASSFPGPRQPQHF. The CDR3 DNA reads TGTGCCAGCAGCTTTCCGGGACCCCGCCAGCCCCAGCATTTT.